The 10 T cell receptor beta chains reported below all come from one sample, sequenced in a study of cytomegalovirus exposure and HLA in healthy donors. The PCR employed 60 Vbeta primers together with 13 Jbeta primers. Clones were read by immunoSEQ multiplex PCR, and TCRdb kept only the in-frame ones, dropping some. Seen here are over 90,000 clones, approximately 70% observed once, and the top ten hold roughly 3.6%. The sequenced material came from PBMCs. The receptors here all came from a man aged 35 to 55 in good health and CMV-seronegative.

The CDR3, as DNA: TGTGCCAGCAGTGAACCAGCGGGGGCCGGGAGAGAGACCCAGTACTTC. As protein: CASSEPAGAGRETQYF. The J gene is TRBJ2-5, the V gene TRBV6-1; TRBD2 aligns across 8 bases. Germline V gene data show CDR1 as MNHNS and CDR2 as SASEGT. V trimming: 2 bases; J trimming: 4 bases; junction bases outside the gene matches: 9. CDR3 length: 16 amino acids.

The V call is TRBV5-6, the J call TRBJ1-2; D not resolved. The V gene's germline CDR1 is SGHDT and CDR2 YYEEEE. V was pared by 1 base and J by 4 bases, with 8 bases between. This CDR3 is built from 13 residues. CDR3 region: CASSLRAIYGYTF. Here the CDR3 DNA reads TGTGCCAGCAGCTTGCGCGCCATCTATGGCTACACCTTC.

The V gene is TRBV5-1, the J gene TRBJ2-7, with D possibly matching TRBD1 (5 bases). The CDR3 runs to 13 residues. Germline CDR1 SGHRS, CDR2 YFSETQ. V was cut by 4 bases and J by 3 bases, with 11 bases left in between. The DNA for the CDR3 is TGCGCCAGCAGCAAGGACACTTTCTACGAGCAGTACTTC. This codes for CASSKDTFYEQYF.

The rearrangement uses TRBV6-1 and TRBJ2-7; 7 bases agree with TRBD2. The V segment lost 7 bases and the J segment 2 bases; nucleotides outside the gene matches: 11. Germline CDR1 MNHNS, CDR2 SASEGT. The CDR3 has 15 residues. CDR3 in DNA: TGTGCCAGCACACTCGGACTAGGTCCCGCCTACGAGCAGTACTTC. Translating it yields CASTLGLGPAYEQYF.

The rearrangement uses TRBV29-1 and TRBJ1-1; D unclear. The ends were cut back, 7 bases at V and 3 bases at J, with 15 bases in the middle. The V gene's germline CDR1 is SQVTM and CDR2 ANQGSEA. CDR3 length: 13 residues. The CDR3 sequence is CSATGAMDTEAFF. The DNA of the CDR3 is TGCAGCGCTACGGGTGCGATGGACACTGAAGCTTTCTTT.

The V gene is TRBV5-1, the J gene TRBJ2-1; TRBD2 matches at 13 bases. V lost 5 bases and J lost 8; bases outside the gene matches: 7. The CDR3 runs to 15 residues. Germline assignment: CDR1 SGHRS and CDR2 YFSETQ. In DNA, the CDR3 is TGCGCCAGCAGAACTAGCGGGGGGGTGGTTGATGAGCAGTTCTTC. This gives the protein CASRTSGGVVDEQFF.

This clone was observed a single time. The rearrangement uses TRBV27 and TRBJ1-6, with TRBD1 as a possible D gene (6 bases). The CDR3 sequence is 14 residues long. Germline assignment: CDR1 MNHEY and CDR2 SMNVEV (reference sequence). Trimming cost V 5 bases and J 6 bases, with 11 bases left between them. This CDR3 is CASSVQGSNSPLHF. The CDR3 nucleotides read TGTGCCAGCAGTGTACAGGGCAGTAATTCACCCCTCCACTTT.

In its sample, this clone was seen a few times. V and J are TRBV2 and TRBJ1-5; 8 nucleotides agree with TRBD1. The CDR3 runs to 17 residues. The trim removed 6 bases at V and 2 bases at J, leaving 12 bases unmatched. Per germline, CDR1 SNHLY and CDR2 FYNNEI. This CDR3 reads CASRARQGKMGNQPQHF. CDR3 sequence (DNA): TGTGCCAGCAGAGCCAGACAGGGGAAGATGGGCAATCAGCCCCAGCATTTT.

J is TRBJ2-2 and V is TRBV2, with 8 positions matching TRBD1. This CDR3 has 14 residues. J gave up 7 bases and V 3 bases, and 4 bases lay outside the gene matches. Per the germline V gene, CDR1 is SNHLY and CDR2 is FYNNEI. In nucleotides, the CDR3 is TGTGCCAGCAGTGAGGGACAGGTTGGCGGGGAGCTGTTTTTT. Its translation is CASSEGQVGGELFF.

This clone was seen just once. DNA for the CDR3: TGCGCCAGCAGCTTGGACGCAGGCACTTACAATGAGCAGTTCTTC. This encodes CASSLDAGTYNEQFF. This chain uses TRBV5-1 with TRBJ2-1; D unclear. Germline-derived CDR1 and CDR2 are SGHRS and YFSETQ. The CDR3 spans 15 residues. Trimming pared 0 bases from V and 4 bases from J, leaving 11 bases between. Combining the CDR3 with reference TRBV5-1 and TRBJ2-1 gives the whole variable domain KAGVTQTPRYLIKTRGQQVTLSCSPISGHRSVSWYQQTPGQGLQFLFEYFSETQRNKGNFPGRFSGRQFSNSRSEMNVSTLELGDSALYLCASSLDAGTYNEQFFGPGTRLTVL.